This T cell receptor beta chain was retrieved from a study of blood T cell repertoires in COVID-19. Adults between about 18 and 95 years of age took part from 24 US areas. Either two negative PCRs, clearance, or symptom resolution qualified Cohort 3 donors as recovered. Trimming stripped 0 bases from V and 2 bases from J, with 14 bases between. The CDR3 is made up of 16 amino acids. As handled by the study authors: Amplification of reference gene primers was used by the study to estimate nucleated cell counts. The method was immunoSEQ multiplex PCR; TCRdb's version includes in-frame clones alone and lacks a portion of them. V and J calls and clone size come straight from that table; D and trimming were deduced from the DNA. The sample contains 280,000 or so clones, over 75% of which appear only once.

Sequenced sample: PBMCs or T cells enriched from blood (not recorded which). This clonotype was obtained from a young man who had recovered from COVID-19. This rearrangement joins TRBV5-3 to TRBJ2-5; a possible D gene is TRBD1 (6 bases). TRBV5-3 is identified as an open reading frame with a role that is uncertain. The DNA of the CDR3 is TGTGCCAGAAGCTTGGATGGGGGCGCAGAGCAAGAGACCCAGTACTTC. It is translated as CARSLDGGAEQETQYF.